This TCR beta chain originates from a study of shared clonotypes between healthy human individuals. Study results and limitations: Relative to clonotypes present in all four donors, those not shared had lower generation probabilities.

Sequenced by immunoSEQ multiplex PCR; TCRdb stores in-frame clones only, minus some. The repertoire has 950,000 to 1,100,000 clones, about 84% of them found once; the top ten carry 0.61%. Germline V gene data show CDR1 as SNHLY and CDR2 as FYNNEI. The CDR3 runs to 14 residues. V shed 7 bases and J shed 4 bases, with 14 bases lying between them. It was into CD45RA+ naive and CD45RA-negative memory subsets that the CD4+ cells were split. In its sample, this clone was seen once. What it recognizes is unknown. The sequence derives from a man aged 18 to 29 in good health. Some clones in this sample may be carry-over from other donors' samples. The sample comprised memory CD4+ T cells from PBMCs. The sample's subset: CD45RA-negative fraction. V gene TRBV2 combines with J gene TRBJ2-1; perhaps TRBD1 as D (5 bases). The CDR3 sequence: CASIQGDSYNEQFF. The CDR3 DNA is TGTGCCAGCATTCAGGGTGACTCGTACAATGAGCAGTTCTTC.